The clone carrying this T cell receptor beta chain has just a few counts. Its target is unknown. Unique molecular identifiers were incorporated into the prepared TCRbeta library. TCRdb analysed the PCR reads with MiXCR anew, one entry per CDR3 protein. The table shows roughly 570,000 distinct CDR3 sequences, with approximately 30% occurring only once. Trimming stripped 6 bases from V and 4 bases from J, with 15 bases between. This CDR3 has 13 amino acids. CDR1 and CDR2 (germline): DFQATT, SNEGSKA (reference sequence). This entry is derived from a study of T-cell reconstitution after alpha-beta-depleted transplantation in children. Study-wide findings and caveats: Several hundred graft clones that had expanded were reportedly the source of alpha-beta T cells about two months after transplant. Counts and diversity of T cells one year after transplant came mostly from newly produced T cells. Surviving recipient T cells and thymic progenitors accounted for the high day-60 TCRbeta diversity observed in some patients.

This sequence originates from a boy under two years old with Wiskott-Aldrich syndrome, due to receive a stem cell transplant. Sequenced material: PBMCs, taken before TCRalphabeta/CD19-depleted stem cell transplant. The chain has TRBV20-1 and TRBJ1-1; possible D gene TRBD1, 5 bases. The CDR3 is CSASNTGVTEAFF. The DNA of the CDR3 is TGCAGTGCCTCGAACACAGGAGTCACTGAAGCTTTCTTT.